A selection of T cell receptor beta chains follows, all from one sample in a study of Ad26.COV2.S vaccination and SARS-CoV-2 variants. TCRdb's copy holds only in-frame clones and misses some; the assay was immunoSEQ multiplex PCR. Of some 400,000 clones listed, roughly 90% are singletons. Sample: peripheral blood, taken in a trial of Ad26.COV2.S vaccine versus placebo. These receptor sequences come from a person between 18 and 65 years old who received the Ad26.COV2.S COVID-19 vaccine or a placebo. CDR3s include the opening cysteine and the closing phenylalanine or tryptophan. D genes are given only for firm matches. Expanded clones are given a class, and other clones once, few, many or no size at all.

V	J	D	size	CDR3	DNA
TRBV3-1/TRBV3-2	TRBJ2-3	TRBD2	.	CASSQVVSSGRDHTDTQYF	TGTGCCAGCAGCCAAGTCGTGAGTAGCGGGAGGGACCACACAGATACGCAGTATTTT
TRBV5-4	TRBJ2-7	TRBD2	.	CASSRGGSSYEQYF	TGTGCCAGCAGTAGGGGCGGGAGCTCCTACGAGCAGTACTTC
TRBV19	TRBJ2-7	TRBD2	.	CASSIAHPWREGSSYEQYF	TGTGCCAGTAGTATAGCCCATCCCTGGAGGGAGGGGAGCTCCTACGAGCAGTACTTC
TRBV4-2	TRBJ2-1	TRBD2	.	CASSHKRELNNEQFF	TGTGCCAGCAGCCACAAGCGGGAGTTGAACAATGAGCAGTTCTTC
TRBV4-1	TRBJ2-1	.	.	CASSQVMTSSYNEQFF	TGCGCCAGCAGCCAAGTTATGACGAGCTCCTACAATGAGCAGTTCTTC
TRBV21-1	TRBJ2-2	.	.	CASSKDSSGELFF	TGTGCCAGCAGCAAAGATTCGTCCGGGGAGCTGTTTTTT
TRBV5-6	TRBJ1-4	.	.	CASSPSWGREKLFF	TGTGCCAGCAGCCCTTCGTGGGGTAGGGAAAAACTGTTTTTT
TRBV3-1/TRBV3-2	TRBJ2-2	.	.	CASSTKGRAGELFF	TGTGCCAGCAGCACTAAAGGCAGGGCCGGGGAGCTGTTTTTT
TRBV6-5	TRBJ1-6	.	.	CASRPQGSYNSPLHF	TGTGCCAGCAGGCCCCAGGGTTCCTATAATTCACCCCTCCACTTT
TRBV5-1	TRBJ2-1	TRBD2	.	CASSLGGTSGRHNEQFF	TGCGCCAGCAGCTTGGGCGGGACTAGCGGGAGGCACAATGAGCAGTTCTTC
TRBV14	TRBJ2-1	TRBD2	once	CASSHPGLPFSSYNEQFF	TGTGCCAGCAGCCACCCGGGACTACCTTTTAGCTCCTACAATGAGCAGTTCTTC
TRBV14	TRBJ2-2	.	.	CASRTSAGASGELFF	TGTGCCAGCAGGACGTCGGCGGGGGCGTCCGGGGAGCTGTTTTTT
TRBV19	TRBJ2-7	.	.	CASSIRGSSYEQYF	TGTGCCAGTAGTATAAGAGGGAGCTCCTACGAGCAGTACTTC
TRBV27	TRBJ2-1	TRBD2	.	CASSFRTLAGGPYNEQFF	TGTGCCAGCAGTTTTAGGACCTTAGCGGGAGGGCCTTACAATGAGCAGTTCTTC
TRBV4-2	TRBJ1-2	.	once	CASSQEDHGDGYTF	TGTGCCAGCAGCCAAGAGGACCACGGAGATGGCTACACCTTC
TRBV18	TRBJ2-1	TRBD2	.	CASSPKFREGQTYNEQFF	TGTGCCAGCTCACCTAAATTCCGGGAGGGCCAAACCTACAATGAGCAGTTCTTC
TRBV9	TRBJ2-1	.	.	CASSVGREFRGEQFF	TGTGCCAGCAGCGTGGGACGGGAGTTCAGGGGGGAGCAGTTCTTC
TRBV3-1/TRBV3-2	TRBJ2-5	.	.	CASSRGGAQETQYF	TGTGCCAGCAGCCGGGGCGGGGCCCAAGAGACCCAGTACTTC
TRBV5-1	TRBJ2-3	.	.	CASTTGTDTQYF	TGCGCCAGCACCACCGGGACAGATACGCAGTATTTT
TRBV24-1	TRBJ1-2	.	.	CATSDFYYGYTF	TGTGCCACCAGTGATTTCTACTATGGCTACACCTTC
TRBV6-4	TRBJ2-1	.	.	CASSDSQGSDEQFF	TGTGCCAGCAGTGACTCCCAGGGTTCGGATGAGCAGTTCTTC
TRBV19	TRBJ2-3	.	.	CASTLGDSSTDTQYF	TGTGCCAGTACCCTTGGAGATTCTAGCACAGATACGCAGTATTTT
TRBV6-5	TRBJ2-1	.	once	CASTKTQGRQFF	TGTGCCAGCACCAAGACTCAGGGGAGGCAGTTCTTC
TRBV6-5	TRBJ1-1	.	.	CASSPRVNTEAFF	TGTGCCAGCAGCCCCAGGGTGAACACTGAAGCTTTCTTT
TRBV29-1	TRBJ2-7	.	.	CSVKGLYGYEQYF	TGCAGCGTTAAGGGGCTGTACGGCTACGAGCAGTACTTC
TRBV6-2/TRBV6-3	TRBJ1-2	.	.	CASRPPGGIYGYTF	TGTGCCAGCCGCCCTCCCGGGGGCATCTATGGCTACACCTTC
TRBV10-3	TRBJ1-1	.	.	CAISREGRNTEAFF	TGTGCCATCAGCAGGGAGGGCCGGAACACTGAAGCTTTCTTT
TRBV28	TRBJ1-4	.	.	CASRESRDKLFF	TGTGCCAGCAGGGAGTCCAGGGATAAACTGTTTTTT
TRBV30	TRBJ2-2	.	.	CAWSRNTGELFF	TGTGCCTGGAGCAGGAACACCGGGGAGCTGTTTTTT
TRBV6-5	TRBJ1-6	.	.	CASRPRRENSPLHF	TGTGCCAGCAGACCAAGACGGGAGAATTCACCCCTCCACTTT
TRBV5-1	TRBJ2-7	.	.	CASSLALLTYEQYF	TGCGCCAGCAGCTTGGCCCTCCTAACCTACGAGCAGTACTTC
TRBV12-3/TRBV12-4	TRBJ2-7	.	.	CASSLGDYEQYF	TGTGCCAGCAGTTTGGGGGACTACGAGCAGTACTTC
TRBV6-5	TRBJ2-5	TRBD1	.	CASRTTGVETQYF	TGTGCCAGCAGGACGACAGGGGTGGAGACCCAGTACTTC
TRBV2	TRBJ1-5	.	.	CASSEREWQPQHF	TGTGCCAGCAGTGAAAGGGAGTGGCAGCCCCAGCATTTT
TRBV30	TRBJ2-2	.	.	CAWSQGSGELFF	TGTGCCTGGAGTCAGGGGTCCGGGGAGCTGTTTTTT
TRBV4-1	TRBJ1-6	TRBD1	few	CASRPPTGGHSPLHF	TGCGCCAGCAGACCCCCGACAGGGGGCCATTCACCCCTCCACTTT
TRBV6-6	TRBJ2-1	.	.	CASRGSGASSYNEQFF	TGTGCCAGCAGGGGGTCAGGGGCTAGCTCCTACAATGAGCAGTTCTTC
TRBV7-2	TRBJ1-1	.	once	CASSLYRQDTEAFF	TGTGCCAGCAGCTTATACCGGCAGGACACTGAAGCTTTCTTT
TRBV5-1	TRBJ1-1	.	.	CAIPAGRPVWANTEAFF	TGCGCCATCCCAGCCGGACGGCCGGTGTGGGCGAACACTGAAGCTTTCTTT
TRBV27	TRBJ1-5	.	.	CASSLISGSQPQHF	TGTGCCAGCAGTTTAATTTCAGGGTCGCAGCCCCAGCATTTT
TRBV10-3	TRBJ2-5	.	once	CAIREIGETQYF	TGTGCCATCAGAGAGATAGGGGAGACCCAGTACTTC
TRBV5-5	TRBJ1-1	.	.	CASTPGPGISNTEAFF	TGTGCCAGCACCCCGGGGCCAGGGATCTCGAACACTGAAGCTTTCTTT
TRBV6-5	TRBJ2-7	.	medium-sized	CASSYPPPGEQYF	TGTGCCAGCAGTTACCCTCCCCCTGGCGAGCAGTACTTC
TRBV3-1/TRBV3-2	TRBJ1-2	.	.	CASSQLDREGYGYTF	TGTGCCAGCAGCCAGCTTGATAGAGAGGGGTATGGCTACACCTTC
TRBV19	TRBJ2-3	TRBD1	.	CASSKRQGTTQYF	TGTGCCAGTAGTAAGAGACAGGGGACCACGCAGTATTTT
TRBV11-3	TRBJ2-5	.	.	CASSFRVHIQETQYF	TGTGCCAGCAGCTTCAGGGTACACATCCAAGAGACCCAGTACTTC
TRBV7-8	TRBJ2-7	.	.	CASSLVRGEQYF	TGTGCCAGCAGCTTAGTCAGAGGGGAGCAGTACTTC
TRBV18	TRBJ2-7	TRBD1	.	CASSPTGTGHYEQYF	TGTGCCAGCTCACCAACCGGGACAGGGCACTACGAGCAGTACTTC
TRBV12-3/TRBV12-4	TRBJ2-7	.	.	CASSLLGPYEQYF	TGTGCCAGCAGTTTATTGGGGCCGTACGAGCAGTACTTC
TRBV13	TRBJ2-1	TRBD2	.	CASSLRLPSSGRLPSSYNEQFF	TGTGCCAGCAGCTTACGTCTGCCCTCTAGCGGGAGGCTCCCAAGCTCCTACAATGAGCAGTTCTTC
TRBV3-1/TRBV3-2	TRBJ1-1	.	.	CASSRRPPRGEAFF	TGTGCCAGCAGCCGTAGACCCCCCCGGGGGGAGGCTTTCTTT
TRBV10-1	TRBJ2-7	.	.	CASSESTGPGDEQYF	TGCGCCAGCAGTGAGTCGACGGGGCCAGGGGACGAGCAGTACTTC
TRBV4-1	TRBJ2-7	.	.	CASSQDRGYEQYF	TGCGCCAGCAGCCAAGATCGGGGTTACGAGCAGTACTTC
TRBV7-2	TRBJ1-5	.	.	CASSLDRDQPQHF	TGTGCCAGCAGCTTAGATCGGGATCAGCCCCAGCATTTT
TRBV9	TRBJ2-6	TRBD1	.	CASSPTGGLGSGANVLTF	TGTGCCAGCAGCCCTACAGGGGGCCTCGGGTCTGGGGCCAACGTCCTGACTTTC
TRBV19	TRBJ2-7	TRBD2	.	CASSIGTSGAQQYF	TGTGCCAGTAGTATCGGGACTAGCGGAGCCCAGCAGTACTTC
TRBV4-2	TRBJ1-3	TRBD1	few	CASSQETGRDTIYF	TGTGCCAGCAGCCAAGAGACAGGGAGGGACACCATATATTTT